The source of this T cell receptor (beta chain) is a study of shared clonotypes between healthy human individuals. It was across several immunoSEQ plates that each subset's genomic DNA was evenly split. Only in-frame clones appear in the TCRdb table, and some are missing; sequencing was by immunoSEQ multiplex PCR. The table has about 980,000 clones, approximately 80% seen once; the top ten hold roughly 1.5%. The CDR3 extends over 14 amino acids. From germline, CDR1 is SGHTA and CDR2 FQGNSA. V trimming: 3 bases; J trimming: 4 bases; junction bases outside the gene matches: 4. CD45RA+ naive and CD45RA-negative memory subsets were separated from CD4+ cells.

The clonotype comes from a man between 18 and 29 years old in good health. Material: memory CD4+ T cells sorted from blood. Subset of the sample: CD45RA-negative fraction. The V call is TRBV7-2, the J call TRBJ2-5; TRBD1 aligns across 8 bases. The chain's CDR3 is CASSFGGQVETQYF. The CDR3 nucleotides read TGTGCCAGCAGCTTTGGGGGACAGGTAGAGACCCAGTACTTC.